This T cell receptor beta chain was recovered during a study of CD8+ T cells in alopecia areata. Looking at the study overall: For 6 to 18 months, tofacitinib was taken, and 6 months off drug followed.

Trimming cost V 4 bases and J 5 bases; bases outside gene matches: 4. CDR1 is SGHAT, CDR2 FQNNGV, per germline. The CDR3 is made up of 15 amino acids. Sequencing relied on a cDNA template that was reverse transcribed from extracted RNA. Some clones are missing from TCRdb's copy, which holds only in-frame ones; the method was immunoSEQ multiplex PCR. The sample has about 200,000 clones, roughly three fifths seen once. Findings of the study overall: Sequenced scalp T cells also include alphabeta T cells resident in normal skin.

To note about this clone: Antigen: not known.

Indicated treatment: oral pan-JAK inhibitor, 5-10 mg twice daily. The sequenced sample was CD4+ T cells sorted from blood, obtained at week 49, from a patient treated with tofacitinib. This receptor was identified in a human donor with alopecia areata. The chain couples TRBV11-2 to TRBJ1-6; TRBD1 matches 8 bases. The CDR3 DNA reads TGTGCCAGCAGCTCCCAGACAGGGGATAATTCACCCCTCCACTTT. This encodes CASSSQTGDNSPLHF.